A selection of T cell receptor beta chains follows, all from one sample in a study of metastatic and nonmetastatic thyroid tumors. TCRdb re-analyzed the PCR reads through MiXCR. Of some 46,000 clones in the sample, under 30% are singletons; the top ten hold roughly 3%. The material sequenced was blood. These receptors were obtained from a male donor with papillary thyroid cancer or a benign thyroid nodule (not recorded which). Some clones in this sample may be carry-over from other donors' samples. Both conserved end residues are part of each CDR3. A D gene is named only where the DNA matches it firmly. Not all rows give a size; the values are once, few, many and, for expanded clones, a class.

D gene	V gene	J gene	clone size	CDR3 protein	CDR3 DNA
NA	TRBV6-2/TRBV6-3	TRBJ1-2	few	CASSYGQNYGYTF	TGTGCCAGCAGTTACGGGCAGAACTATGGCTACACCTTC
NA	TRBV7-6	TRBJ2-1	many	CASSLLGSSYNEQFF	TGTGCCAGCAGCTTGCTCGGGAGCTCCTACAATGAGCAGTTCTTC
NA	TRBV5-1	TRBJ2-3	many	CASSLQRGEETQYF	TGCGCCAGCAGCTTGCAAAGGGGGGAAGAGACGCAGTATTTT
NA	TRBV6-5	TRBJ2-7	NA	CASINGTTDYEQYF	TGTGCCAGCATTAACGGTACTACCGACTACGAGCAGTACTTC
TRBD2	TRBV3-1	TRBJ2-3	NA	CASRPGLAGSDTQYF	TGTGCCAGCAGGCCGGGACTAGCGGGATCAGATACGCAGTATTTT
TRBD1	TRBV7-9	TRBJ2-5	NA	CASSPTQGAETQYF	TGTGCCAGCAGCCCCACACAGGGGGCTGAGACCCAGTACTTC
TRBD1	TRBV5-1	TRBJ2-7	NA	CASNPTGDRAAEQYF	TGCGCCAGCAACCCAACTGGGGACAGGGCGGCCGAGCAGTACTTC
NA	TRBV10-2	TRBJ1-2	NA	CASAAGTSSGYTF	TGCGCCAGCGCAGCAGGGACTTCCAGTGGCTACACCTTC
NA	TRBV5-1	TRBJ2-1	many	CASSQGQIQRYNEQFF	TGCGCCAGCAGCCAAGGACAGATCCAGCGGTACAATGAGCAGTTCTTC
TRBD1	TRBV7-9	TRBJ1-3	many	CASSHPRTGRNVNTIYF	TGTGCCAGCAGCCACCCCAGGACAGGGAGAAACGTAAACACCATATATTTT
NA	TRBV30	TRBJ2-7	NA	CAWNPGATYEQYF	TGTGCCTGGAATCCCGGGGCGACCTACGAGCAGTACTTC
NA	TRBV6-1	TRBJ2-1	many	CASRRGQFNEQFF	TGTGCCAGCAGGCGGGGACAGTTCAATGAGCAGTTCTTC
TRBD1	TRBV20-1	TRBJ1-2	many	CSASVGQGGYGYTF	TGCAGTGCTAGTGTTGGACAGGGGGGCTATGGCTACACCTTC
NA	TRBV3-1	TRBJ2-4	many	CASSPRAKNIQYF	TGTGCCAGCAGCCCCCGAGCCAAAAACATTCAGTACTTC
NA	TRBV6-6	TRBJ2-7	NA	CASSYSSQGFEQYF	TGTGCCAGCAGTTACTCGAGTCAAGGGTTCGAGCAGTACTTC
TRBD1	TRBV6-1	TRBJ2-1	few	CASSDNTGTGYNEQFF	TGTGCCAGCAGTGACAATACCGGGACAGGCTACAATGAGCAGTTCTTC
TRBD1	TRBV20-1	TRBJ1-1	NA	CSARDRGLLNTEAFF	TGCAGTGCTAGAGACAGGGGGCTTCTGAACACTGAAGCTTTCTTT
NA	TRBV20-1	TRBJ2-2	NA	CSARVGGNTGELFF	TGCAGTGCTAGAGTAGGAGGGAACACCGGGGAGCTGTTTTTT
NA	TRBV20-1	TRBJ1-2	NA	CSARGRVKDYGYTF	TGCAGTGCTAGAGGAAGAGTGAAGGACTATGGCTACACCTTC
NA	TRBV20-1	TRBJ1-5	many	CSASSGSQPQHF	TGCAGTGCTAGCAGTGGTAGTCAGCCCCAGCATTTT
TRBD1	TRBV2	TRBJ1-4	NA	CASTGQGAQKLFF	TGTGCCAGCACGGGACAGGGGGCGCAAAAACTGTTTTTT
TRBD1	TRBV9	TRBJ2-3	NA	CASSSWDRSTNTQYF	TGTGCCAGCAGCTCCTGGGACAGAAGCACAAATACGCAGTATTTT
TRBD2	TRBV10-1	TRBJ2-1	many	CANTRLAGGPNEQFF	TGCGCCAACACCAGACTAGCGGGAGGGCCTAATGAGCAGTTCTTC
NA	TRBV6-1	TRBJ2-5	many	CASSYQETQYF	TGTGCCAGCAGTTACCAAGAGACCCAGTACTTC
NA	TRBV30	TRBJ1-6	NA	CAWSSVGSHVPPLHF	TGTGCCTGGAGTAGTGTGGGGTCCCATGTACCACCCCTCCACTTT
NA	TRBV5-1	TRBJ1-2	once	CASSSAGIDGYTF	TGCGCCAGCAGCTCCGCGGGGATTGATGGCTACACCTTC
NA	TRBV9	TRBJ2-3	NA	CASSVETGPADTQYF	TGTGCCAGCAGCGTAGAAACCGGACCCGCCGACACGCAGTATTTT
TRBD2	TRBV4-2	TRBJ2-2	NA	CASSRRVLAGGIGELFF	TGTGCCAGCAGCCGCAGGGTACTAGCGGGAGGGATCGGGGAGCTGTTTTTT
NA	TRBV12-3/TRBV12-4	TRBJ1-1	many	CASSARQFEAFF	TGTGCCAGCAGTGCCCGACAGTTTGAAGCTTTCTTT
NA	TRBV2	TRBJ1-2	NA	CASSGPPRGYGYTF	TGTGCCAGCAGTGGACCCCCCCGAGGCTATGGCTACACCTTC
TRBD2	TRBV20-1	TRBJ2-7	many	CSARLAGSSYEQYF	TGCAGTGCTAGGCTAGCGGGGAGCTCCTACGAGCAGTACTTC
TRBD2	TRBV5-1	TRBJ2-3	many	CASSLGAGVATDTQYF	TGCGCCAGCAGCTTGGGGGCGGGAGTGGCGACAGATACGCAGTATTTT
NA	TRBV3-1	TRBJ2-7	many	CASSQDRGTAVSYEQYF	TGTGCCAGCAGCCAAGATCGGGGGACAGCCGTTTCCTACGAGCAGTACTTC
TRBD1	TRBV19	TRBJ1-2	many	CASSKWDRADHGYTF	TGTGCCAGTAGTAAATGGGACAGGGCGGACCATGGCTACACCTTC
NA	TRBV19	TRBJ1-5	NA	CASSTGRSYLSNQPQHF	TGTGCCAGTAGTACCGGACGGTCATACCTTAGCAATCAGCCCCAGCATTTT
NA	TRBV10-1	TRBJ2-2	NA	CASSEGTELDGELFF	TGCGCCAGCAGTGAGGGGACTGAATTAGACGGGGAGCTGTTTTTT
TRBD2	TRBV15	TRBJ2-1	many	CATSRSGTSGSNEQFF	TGTGCCACCAGCAGATCCGGGACTAGCGGGAGCAATGAGCAGTTCTTC
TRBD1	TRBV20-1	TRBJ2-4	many	CSARKGQSLYGKNIQYF	TGCAGTGCTAGGAAGGGACAGAGCTTGTATGGCAAAAACATTCAGTACTTC
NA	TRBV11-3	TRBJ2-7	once	CASMGRSYEQYF	TGTGCCAGCATGGGTCGCTCCTACGAGCAGTACTTC
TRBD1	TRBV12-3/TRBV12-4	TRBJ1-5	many	CASKQGGNQPQHF	TGTGCCAGCAAACAGGGGGGCAATCAGCCCCAGCATTTT
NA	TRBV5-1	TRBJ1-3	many	CASRGAMAGNTIYF	TGCGCCAGCCGAGGAGCCATGGCGGGAAACACCATATATTTT
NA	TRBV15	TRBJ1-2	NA	CATSIGTHYGYTF	TGTGCCACCAGCATCGGTACTCACTATGGCTACACCTTC
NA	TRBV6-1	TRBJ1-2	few	CASSESDANYGYTF	TGTGCCAGCAGTGAATCAGATGCTAACTATGGCTACACCTTC
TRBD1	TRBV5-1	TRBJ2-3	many	CASSLETGSTDTQYF	TGCGCCAGCAGCTTGGAGACAGGGTCCACAGATACGCAGTATTTT
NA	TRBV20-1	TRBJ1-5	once	CSAGGLIPNRDQPQHF	TGCAGTGCTGGGGGTCTAATCCCCAATAGGGATCAGCCCCAGCATTTT
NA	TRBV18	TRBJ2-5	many	CASSPWGLNETQYF	TGTGCCAGCTCACCGTGGGGGTTGAATGAGACCCAGTACTTC
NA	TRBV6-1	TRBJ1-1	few	CASSPRDGGAFGEAFF	TGTGCCAGCAGTCCCCGGGACGGGGGAGCTTTTGGTGAAGCTTTCTTT
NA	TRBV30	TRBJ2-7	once	CASDRADYEQYF	TGTGCCAGTGATCGGGCCGACTACGAGCAGTACTTC
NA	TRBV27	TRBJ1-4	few	CASSKLGGEKLFF	TGTGCCAGCAGTAAGCTGGGGGGGGAAAAACTGTTTTTT
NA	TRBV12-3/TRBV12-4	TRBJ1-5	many	CASSLLTYSNQPQHF	TGTGCCAGCAGTTTATTGACTTATAGCAATCAGCCCCAGCATTTT
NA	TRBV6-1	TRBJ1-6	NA	CASSRDSYNSPLHF	TGTGCCAGCAGTAGGGACTCCTATAATTCACCCCTCCACTTT
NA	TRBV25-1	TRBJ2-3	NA	CASSEVRGTAGDTQYF	TGTGCCAGCAGTGAAGTACGAGGGACGGCGGGAGATACGCAGTATTTT
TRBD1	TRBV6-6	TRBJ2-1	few	CASSYSGQGAWEQFF	TGTGCCAGCAGTTACTCGGGACAGGGGGCCTGGGAGCAGTTCTTC
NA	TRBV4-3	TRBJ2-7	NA	CASSQDGTSSYEQYF	TGCGCCAGCAGCCAAGATGGAACTAGCAGCTACGAGCAGTACTTC
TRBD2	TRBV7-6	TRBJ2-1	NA	CASSLRAPGGSYNEQFF	TGTGCCAGCAGCCTCCGGGCCCCGGGGGGCTCCTACAATGAGCAGTTCTTC